This TCR beta chain is from a study of PD-1 blockade in classical Hodgkin lymphoma. Study observations and caveats: Newly diagnosed patients reportedly had lower baseline TCR diversity than healthy donors. Exclusion applied to patients who initiated nivolumab less than 1 year following ASCT.

Germline loops: CDR1 LGHNA, CDR2 YSLEER. V lost 0 bases, J lost 3 bases, and 2 bases stayed unmatched. This CDR3 has 14 residues. All trial patients relapsed after autologous stem cell transplantation. Only in-frame clones appear in the TCRdb table, and some are missing; sequencing was by immunoSEQ multiplex PCR. The data show about 22,000 clones, with around 65% seen just once and more than 5% held by the top ten. Note on this clone: Its antigen is as yet unknown.

The chain employs TRBV4-3 and TRBJ2-7; TRBD1 matches 7 bases. Sequenced here: peripheral blood mononuclear cells (PBMCs), sampled at baseline. The receptor comes from a human donor with classical Hodgkin lymphoma. The CDR3 spells CASSQEYRGYEQYF. The CDR3 DNA sequence: TGCGCCAGCAGCCAAGAGTACAGGGGCTACGAGCAGTACTTC.